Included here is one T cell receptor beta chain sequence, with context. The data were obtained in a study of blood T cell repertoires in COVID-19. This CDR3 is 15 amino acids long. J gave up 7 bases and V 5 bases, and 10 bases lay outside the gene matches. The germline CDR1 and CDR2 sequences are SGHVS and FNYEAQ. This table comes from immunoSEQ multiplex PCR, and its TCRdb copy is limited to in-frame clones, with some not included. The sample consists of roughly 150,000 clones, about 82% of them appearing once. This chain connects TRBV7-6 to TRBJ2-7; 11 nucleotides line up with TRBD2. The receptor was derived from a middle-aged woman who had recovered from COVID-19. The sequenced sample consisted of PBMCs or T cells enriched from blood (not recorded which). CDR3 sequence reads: CASSPTGTSGWEQYF. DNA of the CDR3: TGTGCCAGCAGCCCTACCGGGACTAGCGGCTGGGAGCAGTACTTC.